These 29 T cell receptor beta chains originate from one sample sequenced in a study of STAT3 mutations in large granular lymphocyte leukemia. General study findings and limits: Every T-cell large granular lymphocyte leukemia patient had at least one immunodominant TCR beta clonotype.

The antigens of these receptors remain unknown. Profiling relied on immunoSEQ multiplex PCR, and the TCRdb table lists in-frame clones only, not all of them. Among tens of thousands of clones, about 88% were seen once, and the ten largest hold around 0.44%. The sample taken for sequencing was PBMCs. The receptors were gathered from a human donor with T large granular lymphocyte leukemia. Some clones in this sample may be carry-over from other donors' samples.

The chain uses TRBV4-1 and TRBJ2-1, with 12 positions matching TRBD2. The CDR3 consists of 18 residues. The ends lost 0 bases at V and 7 bases at J; junction bases unmatched: 10. Per the germline V gene, CDR1 is MGHRA and CDR2 is YSYEKL. The CDR3 coding sequence is TGCGCCAGCAGCCAAGACGGTCCTAGCGGGGGGGCCGGTAATGAGCAGTTCTTC. This codes for CASSQDGPSGGAGNEQFF.

The chain uses TRBV7-2 and TRBJ2-1; D assignment may be TRBD1 or TRBD2 (5 bases each). V gave up 5 bases and J gave up 2 bases, with 16 bases separating them. Germline assignment: CDR1 SGHTA and CDR2 FQGNSA. The CDR3 is 16 residues long. The CDR3 DNA follows: TGTGCCAGCAGCCCATACCCGGGGCACACCTACAATGAGCAGTTCTTC. Translating it yields CASSPYPGHTYNEQFF.

This clone was seen just once. The chain has TRBV5-1 and TRBJ1-1; D unresolved. From germline, CDR1 is SGHRS and CDR2 YFSETQ. V was pared by 1 base and J by 0 bases, with 10 bases between. The CDR3 has 15 amino acids. The CDR3 sequence is CASSLHQQMNTEAFF. The CDR3 DNA is TGCGCCAGCAGCTTGCACCAACAGATGAACACTGAAGCTTTCTTT.

The genes are TRBV7-2 and TRBJ2-7, with TRBD2 identical over 7 bases. Per germline, CDR1 SGHTA and CDR2 FQGNSA. Germline trimming cut 1 base from V and 4 bases from J; bases unmatched to any gene: 10. The CDR3 covers 16 residues. The CDR3 sequence: CASSLDGGGLSYEQYF. As DNA, the CDR3 is TGTGCCAGCAGCTTAGATGGCGGGGGACTTTCTTACGAGCAGTACTTC. Full variable domain (missing parts from reference TRBV7-2 and TRBJ2-7): GAGVSQSPSNKVTEKGKDVELRCDPISGHTALYWYRQSLGQGLEFLIYFQGNSAPDKSGLPSDRFSAERTGGSVSTLTIQRTQQEDSAVYLCASSLDGGGLSYEQYFGPGTRLTVT.

V is TRBV27 and J is TRBJ1-6; 8 bases match TRBD1. In germline, CDR1 is MNHEY, CDR2 SMNVEV (reference sequence). This CDR3 spans 15 amino acids. V lost 5 bases, J lost 10 bases, and 10 bases stayed unmatched. The CDR3 region is CASSPSRDRRSPLHF. The DNA of the CDR3 is TGTGCCAGCAGTCCTTCCCGGGACAGGAGATCACCCCTCCACTTT.

The chain combines TRBV11-2 with TRBJ1-1, with TRBD1 matching 7 bases. V lost 5 bases to trimming and J lost 5 bases; unmatched junction nucleotides: 5. The CDR3 contains 13 residues. CDR1 is SGHAT, CDR2 FQNNGV, per germline. CDR3 protein: CASSLTGVTEAFF. CDR3 coding DNA: TGTGCCAGCAGCCTTACAGGGGTAACTGAAGCTTTCTTT.

The chain has TRBV9 and TRBJ2-1, with TRBD2 matching over 7 bases. Losses at the gene ends were 0 bases for V and 7 bases for J; bases not matched to a gene: 1. Germline V gives CDR1 SGDLS, CDR2 YYNGEE. The CDR3 loop spans 13 amino acids. The CDR3 nucleotides are TGTGCCAGCAGCGTAGGGGGGGGTAATGAGCAGTTCTTC. This translates into CASSVGGGNEQFF.

V is TRBV11-2 and J is TRBJ1-1, with a tentative D call TRBD1 (5 bases). V was pared by 3 bases and J by 5 bases, with 19 bases between. The germline V gene encodes CDR1 SGHAT and CDR2 FQNNGV. The CDR3 runs 16 residues. CDR3 DNA: TGTGCCAGCAGCTTCTTCCGAGGGGTATTGAGGACTGAAGCTTTCTTT. It codes for CASSFFRGVLRTEAFF.

The chain recombines TRBV5-6 with TRBJ1-5; TRBD1 agrees at 8 bases. The CDR3 runs to 14 residues. Losses at the gene ends were 0 bases for V and 7 bases for J; bases not matched to a gene: 3. Germline-derived CDR1 and CDR2 are SGHDT and YYEEEE. CDR3 sequence reads: CASSLAAGGQPQHF. CDR3 sequence (DNA): TGTGCCAGCAGCTTGGCGGCAGGGGGCCAGCCCCAGCATTTT.

The rearrangement uses TRBV5-1 and TRBJ2-1; 9 bases line up with TRBD2. Germline values: CDR1 SGHRS, CDR2 YFSETQ. This CDR3 region has 14 residues. The V and J ends lost 0 bases and 5 bases, in that order; junction bases with no gene match: 0. Here the CDR3 reads CASSLGLADNEQFF. The CDR3 DNA sequence: TGCGCCAGCAGCTTGGGACTAGCGGACAATGAGCAGTTCTTC.

The chain combines TRBV13 with TRBJ1-3; D unresolved. CDR3 length: 12 amino acids. V was pared by 1 base and J by 4 bases, with 2 bases between. The V gene's germline CDR1 is PRHDT and CDR2 FYEKMQ (reference sequence). DNA of the CDR3: TGTGCCAGCAGCTTAGCAGGAAACACCATATATTTT. Its translation: CASSLAGNTIYF.

The chain has TRBV11-3 and TRBJ2-2, with 9 bases lining up with TRBD2. J gave up 0 bases and V 5 bases, and 4 bases lay outside the gene matches. CDR3 size: 16 residues. Germline CDR1 and CDR2: SGHNT and YENEEA. As DNA, the CDR3 is TGTGCCAGCAGCCTAGCGGGACAGTCGAACACCGGGGAGCTGTTTTTT. This sequence encodes CASSLAGQSNTGELFF.

This chain joins TRBV7-8 and TRBJ1-1, with 12 bases fitting TRBD1. Germline V gene sequence: CDR1 SGHVS, CDR2 FQNEAQ. Germline trimming cut 2 bases from V and 7 bases from J; bases unmatched to any gene: 11. The CDR3 is 17 residues long. The CDR3 DNA sequence: TGTGCCAGCAGCTTAAGGGACCCGGGACAGGGGGCGGATGAAGCTTTCTTT. As protein: CASSLRDPGQGADEAFF.

The V call is TRBV7-9, the J call TRBJ1-5, with 11 bases fitting TRBD1. The CDR3 contains 16 residues. Looked up from germline, CDR1 is SEHNR and CDR2 is FQNEAQ (reference sequence). Trimming at V came to 1 base and at J to 6 bases, leaving 5 bases not matched to a gene. In nucleotides, the CDR3 is TGTGCCAGCAGCTTAGGGGGACAGGGGGATGGTCAGCCCCAGCATTTT. Residues: CASSLGGQGDGQPQHF.

The chain uses TRBV7-7 and TRBJ2-1; the D is unclear. In germline, CDR1 is SSHAT, CDR2 FNYEAQ (reference sequence). The CDR3 runs to 15 residues. Trimming took 2 bases from V and 5 from J, leaving 13 bases between them. In DNA form, the CDR3 reads TGTGCCAGCAGCTTAACGGCAGAGAATCACAATGAGCAGTTCTTC. Its protein product is CASSLTAENHNEQFF.

J is TRBJ1-5 and V is TRBV25-1, with 7 nucleotides matching TRBD1. Germline CDR1 reads MGHDK; CDR2 reads SYGVNS. V shed 6 bases, J shed 4 bases, and the junction held 6 bases outside the gene matches. The CDR3 has 14 amino acids. CDR3 nucleotide sequence: TGTGCCAGCAGCCCAGGGGGAAAGAATCAGCCCCAGCATTTT. Its translation: CASSPGGKNQPQHF.

The gene calls are TRBV28 and TRBJ1-2; 7 positions match TRBD1. The J segment lost 5 bases and the V segment lost 5 bases, leaving 8 bases of the junction unmatched. The CDR3 has 14 residues. Germline V gene sequence: CDR1 MDHEN, CDR2 SYDVKM. CDR3 region: CASSLPGQTYGYTF. Here the CDR3 DNA reads TGTGCCAGCAGTCTTCCGGGACAGACGTATGGCTACACCTTC.

J is TRBJ1-5 and V is TRBV6-1, with D perhaps TRBD1 (6 bases). Germline CDR1 is MNHNS and CDR2 is SASEGT. With 5 bases removed from V and 1 base from J, the gap between germline ends came to 12 bases. The CDR3 sequence is 15 residues long. The CDR3 DNA reads TGTGCCAGCAGTAACACAGGGAGCAGCAATCAGCCCCAGCATTTT. Encoded protein: CASSNTGSSNQPQHF.

This chain connects TRBV2 to TRBJ2-5; D is possibly TRBD1 (5 bases). Germline V gives CDR1 SNHLY, CDR2 FYNNEI. The CDR3 is made up of 12 amino acids. Trimming left V 3 bases short and J 13 bases short, with 15 bases between. In nucleotides, the CDR3 is TGTGCCAGCAGTGAGGGCCCAGGGATGGGGTACTTC. This gives the protein CASSEGPGMGYF.

This sequence joins TRBV28 and TRBJ1-2, with D possibly being TRBD1 (5 bases). CDR3 length equals 13 residues. V dropped 7 bases and J dropped 4 bases, with 13 bases sitting between them. CDR1 and CDR2 (germline): MDHEN, SYDVKM. The CDR3 DNA is TGTGCCAGCACCGAGAGGACATTCTATGGCTACACCTTC. It specifies CASTERTFYGYTF.

This clone was counted a single time. The rearrangement uses TRBV7-9 and TRBJ2-7; D unresolved. The CDR3 sequence is 14 residues long. Germline V lookup: CDR1 SEHNR, CDR2 FQNEAQ (reference sequence). V was trimmed by 5 bases and J by 2 bases, leaving 13 bases between them. The CDR3 coding sequence is TGTGCCAGCAGCCCGGCTAGGGCTCCCTACGAGCAGTACGTC. It encodes CASSPARAPYEQYV.

This rearrangement joins TRBV7-2 to TRBJ1-5; 8 bases fit TRBD1. This CDR3 contains 15 residues. Trimming at V came to 5 bases and at J to 7 bases, leaving 10 bases not matched to a gene. Looked up from germline, CDR1 is SGHTA and CDR2 is FQGNSA. The chain's CDR3 is CASSPDRATKQPQHF. Here the CDR3 DNA reads TGTGCCAGCAGCCCGGACAGGGCAACGAAGCAGCCCCAGCATTTT.

V gene TRBV6-1 combines with J gene TRBJ1-2, with 7 bases lining up with TRBD1. Germline values: CDR1 MNHNS, CDR2 SASEGT. CDR3 size: 16 residues. V shed 3 bases and J 4 bases; nucleotides not matched to a gene: 11. DNA of the CDR3: TGTGCCAGCAGTGATAAGGTCACAGGGGTGAGCTATGGCTACACCTTC. The encoded protein is CASSDKVTGVSYGYTF.

The CDR3 is CASSRGGTNEQFF. The CDR3 bases are TGTGCCAGCAGCCGGGGGGGGACCAATGAGCAGTTCTTC. The chain joins TRBV5-4 to TRBJ2-1, with 8 bases aligning to TRBD2. J was trimmed by 6 bases and V by 4 bases; bases with no gene match: 3. Germline CDR1 is SGHNT and CDR2 is YYREEE (reference sequence). The CDR3 has 13 residues.

The V and J genes are TRBV11-2 and TRBJ2-3; D remains unclear. This CDR3 is 14 amino acids long. Germline CDR1 and CDR2: SGHAT and FQNNGV. V lost 5 bases and J lost 1, with 10 bases in between. The CDR3 sequence: CASSQIRGTDTQYF. Here the CDR3 DNA reads TGTGCCAGCAGCCAGATCCGCGGCACAGATACGCAGTATTTT. The complete variable domain, with remaining parts taken from reference TRBV11-2 and TRBJ2-3, reads EAGVAQSPRYKIIEKRQSVAFWCNPISGHATLYWYQQILGQGPKLLIQFQNNGVVDDSQLPKDRFSAERLKGVDSTLKIQPAKLEDSAVYLCASSQIRGTDTQYFGPGTRLTVL.

About this clone: The germline gene is not matched at one end of the junction; a read error may be the cause. The CDR3 is CASSLPHLEPFF. For the CDR3, the DNA is TGTGCCAGCAGTTTACCCCACCTTGAACCTTTCTTT. The chain uses TRBV28 and TRBJ1-1; no clear D gene. The germline gives CDR1 MDHEN, CDR2 SYDVKM. The length of the CDR3 is 12 residues.

This clone was seen just once. This chain uses TRBV6-5 with TRBJ1-2; D is uncertain. V dropped 4 bases and J dropped 8 bases, with 17 bases sitting between them. CDR1 and CDR2 from the germline V gene are MNHEY and SVGAGI. CDR3 length: 14 amino acids. The CDR3 DNA is TGTGCCAGCAGTTTGACTCCGGCATCGACGGGCTACACCTTC. This sequence encodes CASSLTPASTGYTF.

The table lists this clone with a few counts. The chain joins TRBV19 to TRBJ1-4, with D unclear. V dropped 9 bases and J dropped 0 bases, with 11 bases sitting between them. The CDR3 sequence is 14 residues long. In germline, CDR1 is LNHDA, CDR2 SQIVND (reference sequence). The CDR3, as DNA: TGTGCCAGCAGTGAGACTTCAACTAATGAAAAACTGTTTTTT. Amino acid sequence: CASSETSTNEKLFF.

This rearrangement joins TRBV5-1 to TRBJ1-6; D gene ambiguous. The CDR3 sequence is 17 residues long. V was cut by 0 bases and J by 7 bases, with 17 bases left in between. Germline-derived CDR1 and CDR2 are SGHRS and YFSETQ. CDR3 bases: TGCGCCAGCAGCTTGGATTGGAGGATAGCGGGGAATTCACCCCTCCACTTT. Translating gives CASSLDWRIAGNSPLHF. The whole variable domain, remainder taken from reference TRBV5-1 and TRBJ1-6, is KAGVTQTPRYLIKTRGQQVTLSCSPISGHRSVSWYQQTPGQGLQFLFEYFSETQRNKGNFPGRFSGRQFSNSRSEMNVSTLELGDSALYLCASSLDWRIAGNSPLHFGNGTRLTVT.